The clone carrying this T cell receptor beta chain was counted once. CDR3 length: 13 residues. CDR1 is GTSNPN, CDR2 SVGIG, per germline (reference sequence). The germline V and J ends were trimmed by 2 bases and 1 base, with 6 bases remaining between them. Living in under 30 US areas, the participants were between roughly 18 and 89 years of age. This record comes from a study of blood T cell repertoires in COVID-19. Study information: Nucleic acid was either cDNA or gDNA, and it came from T cells, B-cell-depleted T cells, or PBMCs.

Study processing details: Reference gene primer amplification in the assay estimated nucleated cell counts. Data came from immunoSEQ multiplex PCR; TCRdb stores just in-frame clones and leaves some out. V and J calls plus clone size are reproduced from that table; the DNA served to infer D and trimming. The table shows 250,000 to 300,000 clones, with approximately 88% occurring only once. This chain joins TRBV30 and TRBJ1-5; D not certain. The sequence was collected from a woman in her thirties or forties who had recovered from COVID-19. The sequencing input was PBMCs or T cells enriched from blood (not recorded which). CDR3 DNA: TGTGCCTGGAGTTCGGGAAGCAATCAGCCCCAGCATTTT. It specifies CAWSSGSNQPQHF.